This is a list of T cell receptor beta chains from one sample in a study of T cell repertoires in cytomegalovirus infection. Their target antigens are unknown. TCRdb called the reads again in MiXCR, with one record for every CDR3 protein. The profile shows 650,000 to 900,000 distinct CDR3 sequences, approximately 32% of them singletons. Sequenced here: cultured CD8+ T cells from PBMCs, sampled from culture after CMV antigen stimulation. These receptors were collected from a human donor in good health (CMV status not recorded). Some clones in this sample may be carry-over from other donors' samples. Both conserved end residues are part of each CDR3. D genes are given only for firm matches. Clone size is shown for a subset of rows, as once, few, many or a class of expanded clone.

clone_size j_call d_call v_call cdr3_nt cdr3_aa
few TRBJ2-1 TRBD2 TRBV6-5 TGTGCCAGCAGTTACTGGGGGGGGGAATTTTACAATGAGCAGTTCTTC CASSYWGGEFYNEQFF
. TRBJ1-6 . TRBV13 TGTGCCAGCAGCTTAGAGGGATCCTATAATTCACCCCTCCACTTT CASSLEGSYNSPLHF
few TRBJ2-1 . TRBV6-1 TGTGCCAGCAGTGATTTCTACAGGCCAGACAGCTCCTACAATGAGCAGTTCTTC CASSDFYRPDSSYNEQFF
. TRBJ2-5 . TRBV7-6 TGTGCCAGCAGGACCCCGCGGGGCAACCAAGAGACCCAGTACTTC CASRTPRGNQETQYF
few TRBJ1-1 . TRBV10-3 TGTGCCATCAGTGGGAAAGATCTGAACACTGAAGCTTTCTTT CAISGKDLNTEAFF
. TRBJ2-1 . TRBV5-5 TGTGCCAGCAGCCCGGGCCCTGGGGCCCCTAGCTCCTACAATGAGCAGTTCTTC CASSPGPGAPSSYNEQFF
. TRBJ2-1 TRBD1 TRBV6-2/TRBV6-3 TGTGCCAGCAGTTACTCCCAGACAGGGTCAAATGAGCAGTTCTTC CASSYSQTGSNEQFF
. TRBJ2-2 TRBD1 TRBV15 TGTGCCACCAGCAGAGATCGAACAGGGGGCAGGGTCGGGGAGCTGTTTTTT CATSRDRTGGRVGELFF
few TRBJ1-1 TRBD1 TRBV7-2 TGTGCCAGCAGCCGACGGACAGGGAACACTGAAGCTTTCTTT CASSRRTGNTEAFF
. TRBJ1-5 . TRBV6-1 TGTGCCAGCAGTGAGGTGGTGGGACGGTCTCGGCCCCAGCATTTT CASSEVVGRSRPQHF
. TRBJ1-6 TRBD1 TRBV5-4 TGTGCCAGCAGCTTTGAGGGGGACAGGGAAGAGACACCCCTCCACTTT CASSFEGDREETPLHF
. TRBJ2-3 . TRBV7-9 TGTGCCAGCAGCTTAGCAGGCGGCCCTGAGTATTTT CASSLAGGPEYF
many TRBJ2-3 . TRBV7-2 TGTGCCAGCAGCTTATCGGCCACAGATACGCAGTATTTT CASSLSATDTQYF
. TRBJ2-6 . TRBV24-1 TGTGCCACCAGTGACCCGACCCTCTCTGGGGCCAACGTCCTGACTTTC CATSDPTLSGANVLTF
. TRBJ2-1 TRBD1 TRBV13 TGTGCCAGCAGCTTCGGACAGGGTAGGGATGAGCAGTTCTTC CASSFGQGRDEQFF
many TRBJ1-1 . TRBV7-9 TGTGCCAGCAGCTTAGTCGGGGGGACGAACACTGAAGCTTTCTTT CASSLVGGTNTEAFF
many TRBJ1-4 . TRBV7-2 TGTGCCAGCAGCTTACGTCAGCAGGGTCGGGGCGAAAAACTGTTTTTT CASSLRQQGRGEKLFF
few TRBJ2-3 . TRBV28 TGTGCCAGCAGTCTGGACCCGAGCACAGATACGCAGTATTTT CASSLDPSTDTQYF
few TRBJ1-5 TRBD1 TRBV12-3/TRBV12-4 TGTGCCAGCAGTTTTAGCGTAAGGACAGGGGACCAGCCCCAGCATTTT CASSFSVRTGDQPQHF
. TRBJ1-2 . TRBV7-8 TGTGCCAGCAGCCCCCCACGGGGACCTAACTATGGCTACACCTTC CASSPPRGPNYGYTF
. TRBJ1-1 . TRBV5-6 TGTGCCAGCACCCGGTGGGCGGTGAACACTGAAGCTTTCTTT CASTRWAVNTEAFF
. TRBJ2-3 TRBD2 TRBV5-1 TGCGCCAGCAGCATGACTAGCGGGGGGTCCACAGATACGCAGTATTTT CASSMTSGGSTDTQYF
. TRBJ2-1 TRBD1 TRBV27 TGTGCCAGCAGTATCTACAGGGGGCGAACGAACAATGAGCAGTTCTTC CASSIYRGRTNNEQFF
. TRBJ1-1 TRBD1 TRBV29-1 TGCAGCGCTGGACAGGGCTGGGTAGGCACTGAAGCTTTCTTT CSAGQGWVGTEAFF
few TRBJ2-7 . TRBV7-2 TGTGCCAGCAGCTCACGGATAGTGGTCCCCAACGAGCAGTACTTC CASSSRIVVPNEQYF
once TRBJ1-5 . TRBV19 TGTGCCAGTACCCATGAAACAGCGGATCAGCCCCAGCATTTT CASTHETADQPQHF
many TRBJ2-1 TRBD1 TRBV7-6 TGTGCCAGCAGCTTAGGGGACAGTACCTACAATGAGCAGTTCTTC CASSLGDSTYNEQFF
. TRBJ1-2 . TRBV20-1 TGCAGTGCTAGTGATGGTGATCATGGCTACACCTTC CSASDGDHGYTF
few TRBJ2-1 . TRBV2 TGTGCCAGCAGTGAAGATTCCTCGATTGACAATGAGCAGTTCTTC CASSEDSSIDNEQFF
once TRBJ1-4 TRBD1 TRBV27 TGTGCCAGCAGTTTGCAGGGGGCAAGTGAAAAACTGTTTTTT CASSLQGASEKLFF
. TRBJ2-5 TRBD2 TRBV2 TGTGCCAGCAGTGAGCTAGCGGGGGCAGAGACCCAGTACTTC CASSELAGAETQYF
many TRBJ1-5 . TRBV2 TGTGCCAGCAATGGGAATAATCAGCCCCAGCATTTT CASNGNNQPQHF